These 2 T cell receptor beta chains came from one sample sequenced in a study of cytomegalovirus exposure and HLA in healthy donors. The PCR employed 60 Vbeta primers together with 13 Jbeta primers. Produced via immunoSEQ multiplex PCR; TCRdb's table is partial and in-frame only. The sample holds approximately 79,000 clones, about three quarters seen once. What was sequenced was PBMCs. The origin of the receptors is a boy under 18 in good health and CMV-seronegative.

The rearrangement uses TRBV11-2 and TRBJ2-5, with TRBD1 as a possible D gene (6 bases). The V end was cut by 2 bases, the J end by 0 bases, with 10 bases between. The CDR3 spans 15 residues. CDR1 SGHAT and CDR2 FQNNGV come from the germline V gene. The CDR3 loop is CASSLNRVNQETQYF. CDR3 nucleotides: TGTGCCAGCAGCTTAAACAGGGTGAACCAAGAGACCCAGTACTTC.

This sequence joins TRBV4-3 and TRBJ2-1, with TRBD2 matching 14 bases. Unmatched junction bases numbered 4, after V lost 0 bases and J lost 9 bases. From germline, CDR1 is LGHNA and CDR2 YSLEER. This CDR3 has 16 amino acids. Here the CDR3 DNA reads TGCGCCAGCAGCCAAGAAGGACTAGCGGGGGGTTCTGAGCAGTTCTTC. This gives the protein CASSQEGLAGGSEQFF.